This T cell receptor (beta chain) was identified in a study of blood T cell repertoires in COVID-19. About the study: Acute and convalescent COVID-19 specimens originated in the United States, Italy and Spain. Sources were T cells, B-cell-depleted T cells, or PBMCs; the material itself was cDNA or gDNA.

The V segment lost 6 bases and the J segment 4 bases; nucleotides outside the gene matches: 11. Germline V gene sequence: CDR1 SNHLY, CDR2 FYNNEI. This CDR3 has 16 residues. Clinical histories supplied by participants themselves formed the basis of cohort assignment. Recovered Cohort 3 donors showed two negative PCRs, clearance, or symptom resolution. TCRdb's copy holds only in-frame clones and misses some; the assay was immunoSEQ multiplex PCR. The sample shows approximately 470,000 clones, around 90% of them seen only once. The chain has TRBV2 and TRBJ1-3; 8 nucleotides line up with TRBD1. The sequence came from a woman in her late teens or twenties who had recovered from COVID-19. The source material was PBMCs or T cells enriched from blood (not recorded which). The CDR3 spells CASRDRVRVAGNTIYF. The DNA of the CDR3 is TGTGCCAGCAGGGACAGGGTTAGAGTTGCGGGAAACACCATATATTTT. Variable domain in full (rest from reference TRBV2 and TRBJ1-3): EPEVTQTPSHQVTQMGQEVILRCVPISNHLYFYWYRQILGQKVEFLVSFYNNEISEKSEIFDDQFSVERPDGSNFTLKIRSTKLEDSAMYFCASRDRVRVAGNTIYFGEGSWLTVV.